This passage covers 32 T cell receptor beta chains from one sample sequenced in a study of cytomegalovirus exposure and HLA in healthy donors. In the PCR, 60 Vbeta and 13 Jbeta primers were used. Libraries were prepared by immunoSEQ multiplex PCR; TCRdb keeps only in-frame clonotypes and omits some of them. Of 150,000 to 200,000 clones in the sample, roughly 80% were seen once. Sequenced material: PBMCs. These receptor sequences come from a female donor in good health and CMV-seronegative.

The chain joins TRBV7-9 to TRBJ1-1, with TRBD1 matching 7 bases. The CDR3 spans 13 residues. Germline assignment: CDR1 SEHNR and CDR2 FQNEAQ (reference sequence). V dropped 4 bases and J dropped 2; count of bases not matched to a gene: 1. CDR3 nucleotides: TGTGCCAGCAGCTACAGGGGAAACACTGAAGCTTTCTTT. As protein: CASSYRGNTEAFF. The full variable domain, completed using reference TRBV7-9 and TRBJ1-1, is DTGVSQNPRHKITKRGQNVTFRCDPISEHNRLYWYRQTLGQGPEFLTYFQNEAQLEKSRLLSDRFSAERPKGSFSTLEIQRTEQGDSAMYLCASSYRGNTEAFFGQGTRLTVV.

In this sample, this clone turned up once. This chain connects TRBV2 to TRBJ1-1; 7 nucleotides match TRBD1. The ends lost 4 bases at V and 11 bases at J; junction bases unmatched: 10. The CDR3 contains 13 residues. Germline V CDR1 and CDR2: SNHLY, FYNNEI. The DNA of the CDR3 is TGTGCCAGCAGTGGGCCTGACAGGGTCCATGCTTTCTTT. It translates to CASSGPDRVHAFF.

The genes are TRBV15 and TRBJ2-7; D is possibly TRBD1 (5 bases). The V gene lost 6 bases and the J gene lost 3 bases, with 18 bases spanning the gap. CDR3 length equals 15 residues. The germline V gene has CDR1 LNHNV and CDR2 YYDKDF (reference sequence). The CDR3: CATSKAHADIYEQYF. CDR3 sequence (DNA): TGTGCCACCAGTAAGGCACACGCGGACATCTACGAGCAGTACTTC.

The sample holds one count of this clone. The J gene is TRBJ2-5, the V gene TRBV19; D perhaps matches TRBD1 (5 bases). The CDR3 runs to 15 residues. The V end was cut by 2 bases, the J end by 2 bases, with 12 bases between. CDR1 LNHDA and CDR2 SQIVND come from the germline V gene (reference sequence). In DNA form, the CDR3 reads TGTGCCAGTAGTATAATTGGGGCAGGGCAAGAGACCCAGTACTTC. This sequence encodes CASSIIGAGQETQYF.

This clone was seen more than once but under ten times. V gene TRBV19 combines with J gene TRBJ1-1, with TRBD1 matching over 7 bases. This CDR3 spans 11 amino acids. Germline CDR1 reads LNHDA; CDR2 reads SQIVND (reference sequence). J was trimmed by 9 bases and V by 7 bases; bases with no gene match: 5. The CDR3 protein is CASIRQGQAFF. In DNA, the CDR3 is TGTGCCAGTATTAGACAGGGCCAAGCTTTCTTT.

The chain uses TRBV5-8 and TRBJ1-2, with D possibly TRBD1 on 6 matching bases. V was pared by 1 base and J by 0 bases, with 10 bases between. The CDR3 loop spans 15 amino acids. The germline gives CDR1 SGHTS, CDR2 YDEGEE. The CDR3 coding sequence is TGTGCCAGCAGCTTGCAGGGGTTATCTAACTATGGCTACACCTTC. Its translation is CASSLQGLSNYGYTF.

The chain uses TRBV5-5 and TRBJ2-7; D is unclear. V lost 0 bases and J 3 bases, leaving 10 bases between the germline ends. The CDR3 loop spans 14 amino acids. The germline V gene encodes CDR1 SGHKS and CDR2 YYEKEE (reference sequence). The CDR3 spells CASSLGDNFYEQYF. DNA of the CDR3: TGTGCCAGCAGCTTGGGAGACAACTTCTACGAGCAGTACTTC.

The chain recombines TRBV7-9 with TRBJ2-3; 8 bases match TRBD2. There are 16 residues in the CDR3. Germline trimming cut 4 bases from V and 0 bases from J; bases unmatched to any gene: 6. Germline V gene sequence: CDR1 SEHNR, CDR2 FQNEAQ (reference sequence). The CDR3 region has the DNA TGTGCCAGCAGCTCCGGACTAGCCTCTAGCACAGATACGCAGTATTTT. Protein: CASSSGLASSTDTQYF.

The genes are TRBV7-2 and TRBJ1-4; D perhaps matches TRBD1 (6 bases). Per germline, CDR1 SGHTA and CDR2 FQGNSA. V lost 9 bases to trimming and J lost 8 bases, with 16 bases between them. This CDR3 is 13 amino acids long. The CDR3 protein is CASSRQDKEKLFF. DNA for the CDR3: TGTGCCAGTTCAAGACAGGACAAGGAAAAACTGTTTTTT.

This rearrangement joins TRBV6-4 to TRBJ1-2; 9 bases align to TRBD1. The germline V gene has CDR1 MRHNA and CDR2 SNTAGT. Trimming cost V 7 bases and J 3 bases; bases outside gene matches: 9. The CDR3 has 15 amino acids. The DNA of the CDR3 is TGTGCCAGCAAGATTGACAGGGGGAAATACTATGGCTACACCTTC. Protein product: CASKIDRGKYYGYTF.

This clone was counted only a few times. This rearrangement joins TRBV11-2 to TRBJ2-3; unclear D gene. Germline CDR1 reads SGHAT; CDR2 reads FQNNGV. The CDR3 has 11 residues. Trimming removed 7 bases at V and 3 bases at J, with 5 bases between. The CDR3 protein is CASTRTDTQYF. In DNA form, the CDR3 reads TGTGCCAGCACCCGGACAGATACGCAGTATTTT.

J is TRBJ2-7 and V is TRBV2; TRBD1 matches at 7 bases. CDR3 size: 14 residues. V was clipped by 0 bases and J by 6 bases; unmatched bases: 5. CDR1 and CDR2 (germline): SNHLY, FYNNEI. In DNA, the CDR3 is TGTGCCAGCAGTGAAGCGCGGACAGGTGGCGAGCAGTACTTC. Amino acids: CASSEARTGGEQYF.

CDR3 amino acids: CASIETSGGTTGELFF. CDR3 in DNA: TGTGCCAGCATCGAGACTAGCGGGGGGACCACCGGGGAGCTGTTTTTT. The chain joins TRBV2 to TRBJ2-2; 13 bases agree with TRBD2. This CDR3 is 16 amino acids long. The V gene end was trimmed by 7 bases and the J gene end by 4 bases; junction bases not matched to a gene: 6. Germline CDR1 SNHLY, CDR2 FYNNEI.

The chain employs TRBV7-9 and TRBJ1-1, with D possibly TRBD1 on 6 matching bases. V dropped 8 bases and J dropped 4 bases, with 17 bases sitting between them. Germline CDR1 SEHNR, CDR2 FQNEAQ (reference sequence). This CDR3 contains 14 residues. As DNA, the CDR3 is TGTGCCAGCGACGGGTTTAAAGGGGGCACTGAAGCTTTCTTT. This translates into CASDGFKGGTEAFF.

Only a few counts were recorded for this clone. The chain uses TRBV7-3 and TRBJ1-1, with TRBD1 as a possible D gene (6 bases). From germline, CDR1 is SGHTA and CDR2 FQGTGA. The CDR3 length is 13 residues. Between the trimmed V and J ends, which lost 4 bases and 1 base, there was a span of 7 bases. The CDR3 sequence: CASSSGQNTEAFF. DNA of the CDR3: TGTGCCAGCAGCTCGGGACAGAACACTGAAGCTTTCTTT.

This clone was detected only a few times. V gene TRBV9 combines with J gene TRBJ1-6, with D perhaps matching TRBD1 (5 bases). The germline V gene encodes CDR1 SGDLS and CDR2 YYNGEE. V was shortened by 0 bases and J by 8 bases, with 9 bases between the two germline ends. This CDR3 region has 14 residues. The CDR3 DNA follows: TGTGCCAGCAGCGTAGGACAGTTGCATTCACCCCTCCACTTT. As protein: CASSVGQLHSPLHF.

Written as DNA, the CDR3 is TGTGCCAGCAGCTTAGTCGGGACACCTTTACTCACCGGGGAGCTGTTTTTT. It encodes CASSLVGTPLLTGELFF. This chain uses TRBV7-3 with TRBJ2-2; D may be TRBD1 (6 bases). This CDR3 has 17 residues. With 2 bases removed from V and 4 bases from J, the gap between germline ends came to 17 bases. The V gene's germline CDR1 is SGHTA and CDR2 FQGTGA.

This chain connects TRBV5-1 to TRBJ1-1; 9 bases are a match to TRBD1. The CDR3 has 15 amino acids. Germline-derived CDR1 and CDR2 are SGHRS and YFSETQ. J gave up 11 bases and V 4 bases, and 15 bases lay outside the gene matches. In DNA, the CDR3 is TGCGCCAGCAGCCCCCGACAGGGGGTAGGGGTATCGGCTTTCTTT. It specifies CASSPRQGVGVSAFF.

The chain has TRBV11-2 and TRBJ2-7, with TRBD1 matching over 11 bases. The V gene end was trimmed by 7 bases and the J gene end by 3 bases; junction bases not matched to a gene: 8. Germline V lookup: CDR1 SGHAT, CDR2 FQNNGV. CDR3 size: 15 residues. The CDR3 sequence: CASKSSGTGGYEQYF. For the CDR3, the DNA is TGTGCCAGCAAATCCTCCGGGACAGGGGGCTACGAGCAGTACTTC.

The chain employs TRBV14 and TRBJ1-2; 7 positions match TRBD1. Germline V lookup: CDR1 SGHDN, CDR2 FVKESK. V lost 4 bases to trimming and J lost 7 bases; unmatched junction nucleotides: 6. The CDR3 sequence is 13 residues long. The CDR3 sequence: CASSPGQASGYTF. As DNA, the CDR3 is TGTGCCAGCAGCCCCGGACAGGCAAGTGGCTACACCTTC.

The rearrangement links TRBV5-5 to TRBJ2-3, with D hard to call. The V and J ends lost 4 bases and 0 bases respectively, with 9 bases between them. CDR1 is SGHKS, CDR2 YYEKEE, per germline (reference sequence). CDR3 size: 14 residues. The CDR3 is CASSTMASTDTQYF. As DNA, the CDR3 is TGTGCCAGCAGCACTATGGCTAGCACAGATACGCAGTATTTT.

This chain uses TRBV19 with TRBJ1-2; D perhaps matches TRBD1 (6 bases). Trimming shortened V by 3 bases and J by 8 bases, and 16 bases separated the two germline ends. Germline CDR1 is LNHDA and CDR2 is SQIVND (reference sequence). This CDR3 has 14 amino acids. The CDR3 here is CASSIEQGTRGYTF. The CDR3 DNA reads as TGTGCCAGTAGTATTGAGCAGGGGACCCGCGGCTACACCTTC.

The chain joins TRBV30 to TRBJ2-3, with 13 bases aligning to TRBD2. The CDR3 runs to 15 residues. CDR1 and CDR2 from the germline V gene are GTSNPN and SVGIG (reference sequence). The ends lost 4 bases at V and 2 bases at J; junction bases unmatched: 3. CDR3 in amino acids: CAWTGLAGLTDTQYF. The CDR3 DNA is TGTGCCTGGACGGGACTAGCGGGACTCACAGATACGCAGTATTTT.

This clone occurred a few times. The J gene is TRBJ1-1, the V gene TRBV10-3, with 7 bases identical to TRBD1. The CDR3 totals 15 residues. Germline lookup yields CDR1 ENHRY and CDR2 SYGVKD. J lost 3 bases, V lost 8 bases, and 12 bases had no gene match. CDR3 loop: CAIGDQSRGDTEAFF. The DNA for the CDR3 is TGTGCCATCGGGGATCAGTCCAGGGGGGACACTGAAGCTTTCTTT.

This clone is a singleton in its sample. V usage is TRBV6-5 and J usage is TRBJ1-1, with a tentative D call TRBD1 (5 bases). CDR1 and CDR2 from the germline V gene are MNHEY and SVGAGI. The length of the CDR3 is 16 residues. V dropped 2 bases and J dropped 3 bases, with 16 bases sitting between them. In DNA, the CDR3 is TGTGCCAGCAGTTACCGGCGCGGGGGAGATGACACTGAAGCTTTCTTT. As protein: CASSYRRGGDDTEAFF.

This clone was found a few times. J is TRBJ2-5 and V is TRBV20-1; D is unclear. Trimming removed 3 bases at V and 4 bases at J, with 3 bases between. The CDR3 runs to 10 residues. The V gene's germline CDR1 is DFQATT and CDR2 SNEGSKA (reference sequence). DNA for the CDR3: TGCAGTGCTAGGCGAGAGACCCAGTACTTC. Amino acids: CSARRETQYF.

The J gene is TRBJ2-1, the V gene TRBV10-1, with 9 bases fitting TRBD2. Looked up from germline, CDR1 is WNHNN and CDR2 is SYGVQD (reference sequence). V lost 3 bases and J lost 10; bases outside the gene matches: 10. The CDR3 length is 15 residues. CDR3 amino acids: CASSDVASGIGEQFF. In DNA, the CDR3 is TGCGCCAGCAGTGATGTCGCTAGCGGGATTGGGGAGCAGTTCTTC.

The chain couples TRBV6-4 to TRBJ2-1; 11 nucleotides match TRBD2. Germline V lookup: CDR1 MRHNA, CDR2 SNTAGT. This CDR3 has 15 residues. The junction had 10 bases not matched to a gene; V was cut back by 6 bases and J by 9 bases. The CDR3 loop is CASRELAGDYGEQFF. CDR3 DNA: TGTGCCAGCAGAGAACTAGCGGGAGATTATGGTGAGCAGTTCTTC.

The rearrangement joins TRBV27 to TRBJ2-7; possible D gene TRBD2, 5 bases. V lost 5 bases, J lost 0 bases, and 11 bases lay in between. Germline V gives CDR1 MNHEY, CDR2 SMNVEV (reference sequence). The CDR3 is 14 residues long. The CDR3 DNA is TGTGCCAGCAGTACCGGACTGAGCTCCTACGAGCAGTACTTC. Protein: CASSTGLSSYEQYF.

The CDR3 here is CSVDGGGTYGYTF. The CDR3 region has the DNA TGCAGCGTTGATGGCGGCGGAACCTATGGCTACACCTTC. The chain couples TRBV29-1 to TRBJ1-2, with no clear D. Between the trimmed V and J ends, which lost 3 bases and 4 bases, there was a span of 12 bases. CDR3 length: 13 amino acids. The germline V gene encodes CDR1 SQVTM and CDR2 ANQGSEA.

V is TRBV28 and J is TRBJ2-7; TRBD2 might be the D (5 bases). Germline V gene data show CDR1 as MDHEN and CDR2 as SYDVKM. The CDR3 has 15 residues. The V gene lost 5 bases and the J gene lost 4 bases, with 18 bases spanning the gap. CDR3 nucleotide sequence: TGTGCCAGCAGTCCACCCCGGACTGCACGTTACGAGCAGTACTTC. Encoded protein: CASSPPRTARYEQYF.

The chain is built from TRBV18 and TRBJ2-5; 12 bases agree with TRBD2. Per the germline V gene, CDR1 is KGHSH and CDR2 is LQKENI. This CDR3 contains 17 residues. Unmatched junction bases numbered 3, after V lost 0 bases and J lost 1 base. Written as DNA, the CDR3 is TGTGCCAGCTCACCACCAACTAGCGGGGGGCCCCAAGAGACCCAGTACTTC. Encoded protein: CASSPPTSGGPQETQYF.